A selection of T cell receptor beta chains follows, all from one sample in a study of OX40 agonist ivuxolimab in advanced cancers. Sequencing was performed with immunoSEQ multiplex PCR; in TCRdb, only in-frame clones are kept and a portion is missing. The profile shows roughly 100,000 clones, 84% of them singletons. Sequencing was performed on CD4+ or CD8+ T cells sorted from blood, taken in a trial of the OX40 agonist ivuxolimab. The receptors were sampled from an adult with an advanced solid tumor such as melanoma, head and neck, liver or kidney cancer. Both conserved end residues are part of each CDR3. The D gene is left open where the match is weak. Expanded clones get a size class; other rows say once, few or many, or leave the size out.

>TRBJ2-5|TRBV11-3|-|-
CASSLTGQLGETQYF
TGTGCCAGCAGCTTAACGGGGCAGCTGGGGGAGACCCAGTACTTC
>TRBJ1-1|TRBV11-1|-|-
CASSLGSGMNTEAFF
TGTGCCAGCAGCCTAGGATCAGGTATGAACACTGAAGCTTTCTTT
>TRBJ2-3|TRBV7-3|TRBD2|-
CASSLGLAGGGTDTQYF
TGTGCCAGCAGCTTGGGACTAGCGGGCGGTGGCACAGATACGCAGTATTTT
>TRBJ2-3|TRBV29-1|TRBD1|-
CSSKGAVGTQYF
TGCAGCTCAAAGGGGGCGGTTGGTACGCAGTATTTT
>TRBJ2-2|TRBV5-4|-|-
CASSFKGLNTGELFF
TGTGCCAGCAGCTTTAAGGGCTTAAACACCGGGGAGCTGTTTTTT
>TRBJ2-5|TRBV7-2|TRBD1|-
CASTHRGPQETQYF
TGTGCCAGCACGCACAGGGGGCCCCAAGAGACCCAGTACTTC
>TRBJ2-5|TRBV4-1|-|-
CASSQTGSQETQYF
TGCGCCAGCAGCCAAACAGGGAGTCAAGAGACCCAGTACTTC
>TRBJ1-1|TRBV7-9|-|-
CASSLDRGNTEAFF
TGTGCCAGCAGCTTAGATCGGGGGAACACTGAAGCTTTCTTT
>TRBJ2-2|TRBV5-1|TRBD2|-
CASSTNSGGANTGELFF
TGCGCCAGCAGCACCAACAGCGGGGGGGCTAACACCGGGGAGCTGTTTTTT
>TRBJ2-3|TRBV9|TRBD1|-
CASSVPTGDDTQYF
TGTGCCAGCAGCGTACCGACAGGGGACGATACGCAGTATTTT
>TRBJ1-1|TRBV9|TRBD1|-
CASSLQGGDTEAFF
TGTGCCAGCAGCCTCCAGGGGGGGGACACTGAAGCTTTCTTT
>TRBJ2-1|TRBV11-3|-|-
CASSPRTVVNEQFF
TGTGCCAGCAGCCCCCGGACGGTGGTCAATGAGCAGTTCTTC
>TRBJ2-1|TRBV7-9|-|few
CASSLKVSSSYNEQFF
TGTGCCAGCAGCTTAAAAGTCAGCAGCTCCTACAATGAGCAGTTCTTC
>TRBJ1-3|TRBV11-2|-|-
CASSLNPGTGNTIYF
TGTGCCAGCAGCTTAAACCCAGGGACTGGAAACACCATATATTTT
>TRBJ2-7|TRBV15|-|once
CATSRGGIRGYEQYF
TGTGCCACCAGCAGAGGAGGGATACGCGGGTACGAGCAGTACTTC
>TRBJ2-3|TRBV25-1|-|-
CASSRLGGQSLPDTQYF
TGTGCCAGCAGCCGTCTCGGGGGGCAATCTCTCCCAGATACGCAGTATTTT
>TRBJ2-2|TRBV6-5|TRBD2|-
CASSYSTLAAGELFF
TGTGCCAGCAGTTACTCGACACTAGCGGCCGGGGAGCTGTTTTTT
>TRBJ2-6|TRBV27|TRBD1|-
CASSLGQGAPGANVLTF
TGTGCCAGCAGTTTGGGACAGGGGGCGCCTGGGGCCAACGTCCTGACTTTC
>TRBJ1-4|TRBV11-2|-|-
CASSSFRRDEKLFF
TGTGCCAGCAGCTCGTTCCGGCGGGACGAAAAACTGTTTTTT
>TRBJ2-5|TRBV4-3|TRBD2|-
CASSQRGRETQYF
TGCGCCAGCAGCCAGCGGGGGAGGGAGACCCAGTACTTC
>TRBJ2-6|TRBV5-6|-|once
CASLYRSGANVLTF
TGTGCCAGCCTTTACAGGTCTGGGGCCAACGTCCTGACTTTC
>TRBJ2-5|TRBV7-2|TRBD2|-
CASSRGLAGSQETQYF
TGTGCCAGCAGCCGGGGACTAGCGGGGTCCCAAGAGACCCAGTACTTC
>TRBJ1-1|TRBV19|-|-
CASSDQTVQGNTEAFF
TGTGCCAGTAGCGACCAAACCGTCCAGGGGAACACTGAAGCTTTCTTT
>TRBJ1-3|TRBV5-3|-|few
CARSLGGRSSGNTIYF
TGTGCCAGAAGCTTGGGAGGACGGAGCTCTGGAAACACCATATATTTT
>TRBJ2-5|TRBV2|TRBD2|-
CASSERGGQETQYF
TGTGCCAGCAGTGAGCGGGGGGGCCAAGAGACCCAGTACTTC
>TRBJ1-4|TRBV7-2|TRBD1|-
CASSSAGGSREKLFF
TGTGCCAGCAGCTCCGCAGGGGGCTCTAGGGAAAAACTGTTTTTT
>TRBJ1-2|TRBV28|-|once
CASTPNTGDYGYTF
TGTGCCAGCACCCCTAACACAGGAGACTATGGCTACACCTTC